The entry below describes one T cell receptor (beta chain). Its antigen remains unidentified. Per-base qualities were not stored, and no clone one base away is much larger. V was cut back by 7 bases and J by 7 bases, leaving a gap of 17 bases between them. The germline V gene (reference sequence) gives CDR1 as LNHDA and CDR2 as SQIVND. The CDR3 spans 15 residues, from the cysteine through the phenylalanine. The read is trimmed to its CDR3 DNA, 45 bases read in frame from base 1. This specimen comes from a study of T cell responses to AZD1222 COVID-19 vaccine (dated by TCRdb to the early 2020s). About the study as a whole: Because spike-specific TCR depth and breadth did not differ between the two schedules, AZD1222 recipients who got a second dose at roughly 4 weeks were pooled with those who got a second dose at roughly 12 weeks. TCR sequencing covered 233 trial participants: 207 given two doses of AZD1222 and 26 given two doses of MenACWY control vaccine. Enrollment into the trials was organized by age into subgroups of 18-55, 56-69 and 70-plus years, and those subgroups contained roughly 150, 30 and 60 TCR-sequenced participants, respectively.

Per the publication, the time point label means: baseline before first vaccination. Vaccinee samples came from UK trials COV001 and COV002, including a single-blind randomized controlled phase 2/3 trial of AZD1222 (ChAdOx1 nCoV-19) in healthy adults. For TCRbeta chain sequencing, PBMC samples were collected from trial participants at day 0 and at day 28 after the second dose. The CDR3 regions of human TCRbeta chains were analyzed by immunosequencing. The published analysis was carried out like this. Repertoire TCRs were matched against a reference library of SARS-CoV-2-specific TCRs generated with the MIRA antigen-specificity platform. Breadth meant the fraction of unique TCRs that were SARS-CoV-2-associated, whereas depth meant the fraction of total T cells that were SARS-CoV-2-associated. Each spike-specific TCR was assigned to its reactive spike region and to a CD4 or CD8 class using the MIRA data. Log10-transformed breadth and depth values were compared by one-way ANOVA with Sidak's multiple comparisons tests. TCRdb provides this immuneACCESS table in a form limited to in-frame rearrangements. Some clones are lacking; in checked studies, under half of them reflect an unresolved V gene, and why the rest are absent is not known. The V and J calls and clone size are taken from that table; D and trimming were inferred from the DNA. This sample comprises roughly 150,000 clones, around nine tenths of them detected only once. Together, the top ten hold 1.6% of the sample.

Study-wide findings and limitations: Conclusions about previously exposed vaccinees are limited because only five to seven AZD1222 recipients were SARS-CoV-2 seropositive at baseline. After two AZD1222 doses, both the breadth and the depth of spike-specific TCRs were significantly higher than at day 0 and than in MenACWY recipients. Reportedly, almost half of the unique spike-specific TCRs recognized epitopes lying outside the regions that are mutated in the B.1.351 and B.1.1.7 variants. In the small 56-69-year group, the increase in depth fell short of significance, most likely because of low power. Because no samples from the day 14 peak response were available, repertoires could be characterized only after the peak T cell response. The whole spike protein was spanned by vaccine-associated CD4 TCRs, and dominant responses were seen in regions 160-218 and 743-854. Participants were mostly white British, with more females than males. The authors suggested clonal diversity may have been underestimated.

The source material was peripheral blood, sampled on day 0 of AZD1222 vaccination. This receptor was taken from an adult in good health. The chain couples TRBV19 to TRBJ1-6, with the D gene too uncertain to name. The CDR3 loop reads CASTMGPGTNSPLHF. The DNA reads TGTGCCAGTACCATGGGTCCGGGAACAAATTCACCCCTCCACTTT. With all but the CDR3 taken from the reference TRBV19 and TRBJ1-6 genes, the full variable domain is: DGGITQSPKYLFRKEGQNVTLSCEQNLNHDAMYWYRQDPGQGLRLIYYSQIVNDFQKGDIAEGYSVSREKKESFPLTVTSAQKNPTAFYLCASTMGPGTNSPLHFGNGTRLTVT.